These 11 T cell receptor beta chains were all obtained from the same sample, sequenced in a study of T cells after yellow fever vaccination. One entry per CDR3 protein, called by TCRdb with MiXCR from the 5' RACE reads. Among approximately 550,000 distinct CDR3 sequences, roughly a fifth were seen once, and the ten largest hold roughly an eighth. The source material was PBMCs, sampled 15 days after the yellow fever booster vaccination. These receptors were obtained from a man younger than 40 who received the YFV17D yellow fever vaccine.

This clonotype was counted ten times or more. This chain links TRBV5-4 with TRBJ2-7; the match to TRBD1 covers 9 bases. This CDR3 has 17 residues. CDR1 and CDR2 from the germline V gene are SGHNT and YYREEE (reference sequence). V gave up 4 bases and J gave up 0 bases; unmatched junction bases: 11. CDR3 DNA: TGTGCCAGCAGCCTGGGGACATGGACAGGGGACTCCTACGAGCAGTACTTC. Encoded protein: CASSLGTWTGDSYEQYF.

This clonotype was found a few times. The chain carries TRBV7-9 and TRBJ2-7; perhaps TRBD2 as D (5 bases). Germline V CDR1 and CDR2: SEHNR, FQNEAQ (reference sequence). Trimming stripped 1 base from V and 4 bases from J, with 11 bases between. The CDR3 sequence is 14 residues long. CDR3 bases: TGTGCCAGCAGCTTAGACGGGGTCGGGTACGAGCAGTACTTC. Its protein is CASSLDGVGYEQYF.

This clonotype showed up just a few times. This chain uses TRBV3-1 with TRBJ2-1, with TRBD2 matching 8 bases. V shed 4 bases, J shed 5 bases, and the junction held 10 bases outside the gene matches. Looked up from germline, CDR1 is LGHDT and CDR2 is YNNKEL (reference sequence). The CDR3 sequence is 16 residues long. Here the CDR3 reads CASSPRAAGEHNEQFF. CDR3 bases: TGTGCCAGCAGCCCCCGGGCAGCGGGAGAACACAATGAGCAGTTCTTC.

The chain employs TRBV6-2 or TRBV6-3 and TRBJ2-3, with 10 bases lining up with TRBD2. V shed 5 bases and J 6 bases; nucleotides not matched to a gene: 5. The CDR3 runs to 14 residues. Germline CDR1 reads MNHEY; CDR2 reads SVGEGT. The CDR3 loop reads CASSPSGRGDTQYF. The DNA for the CDR3 is TGTGCCAGCAGTCCTAGCGGGAGAGGGGATACGCAGTATTTT.

In DNA, the CDR3 is TGTGCCAGCAGCATTTTGACAGGGCGCGGCACTGAAGCTTTCTTT. It encodes CASSILTGRGTEAFF. This chain links TRBV28 with TRBJ1-1, with 7 nucleotides matching TRBD1. Germline lookup yields CDR1 MDHEN and CDR2 SYDVKM. V lost 6 bases and J lost 4; bases outside the gene matches: 11. There are 15 residues in the CDR3.

The J gene is TRBJ2-1, the V gene TRBV5-5; possible D gene TRBD2, 6 bases. Germline-derived CDR1 and CDR2 are SGHKS and YYEKEE (reference sequence). This CDR3 has 14 residues. V gave up 4 bases and J gave up 5 bases, with 13 bases separating them. CDR3 sequence (DNA): TGTGCCAGCAGCCCCCGGGACTGGAACAATGAGCAGTTCTTC. Amino acid sequence: CASSPRDWNNEQFF.

The chain employs TRBV20-1 and TRBJ2-3, with 9 bases aligning to TRBD2. The CDR3 runs to 14 residues. The junction had 5 bases not matched to a gene; V was cut back by 1 base and J by 6 bases. Per germline, CDR1 DFQATT and CDR2 SNEGSKA (reference sequence). The CDR3 is CSARVREGVDTQYF. In nucleotides, the CDR3 is TGCAGTGCTAGAGTGCGGGAGGGCGTCGATACGCAGTATTTT.

The chain is built from TRBV7-3 and TRBJ2-1; the match to TRBD2 covers 13 bases. This CDR3 has 15 amino acids. The germline V gene has CDR1 SGHTA and CDR2 FQGTGA. J lost 9 bases, V lost 6 bases, and 8 bases had no gene match. The CDR3 is CASSRTGLAGTEQFF. The CDR3 nucleotides read TGTGCCAGCAGTCGGACGGGACTAGCGGGAACTGAGCAGTTCTTC.

The sample holds a few counts of this clonotype. The chain recombines TRBV9 with TRBJ2-5, with D hard to call. The CDR3 has 14 residues. Trimming removed 0 bases at V and 4 bases at J, with 10 bases between. In germline, CDR1 is SGDLS, CDR2 YYNGEE. The CDR3: CASSVGFSRETQYF. Written as DNA, the CDR3 is TGTGCCAGCAGCGTAGGTTTTAGTCGAGAGACCCAGTACTTC.

This clonotype was detected a few times. This rearrangement joins TRBV6-2 or TRBV6-3 to TRBJ2-7, with 9 bases matching TRBD2. This CDR3 has 15 amino acids. Germline V gene sequence: CDR1 MNHEY, CDR2 SVGEGT. Trimming cost V 6 bases and J 3 bases; bases outside gene matches: 9. The CDR3 bases are TGTGCCAGCAGACTACAAGCGGGGGGCGGCTACGAGCAGTACTTC. The encoded protein is CASRLQAGGGYEQYF.

V is TRBV28 and J is TRBJ2-3, with TRBD2 matching 13 bases. The CDR3 runs to 16 residues. J gave up 3 bases and V 2 bases, and 2 bases lay outside the gene matches. CDR1 is MDHEN, CDR2 SYDVKM, per germline. The CDR3 bases are TGTGCCAGCAGTTTACTGACTAGCGGGAGGACAGATACGCAGTATTTT. This codes for CASSLLTSGRTDTQYF.